This T cell receptor (beta chain) was sequenced during a study of T cell responses to AZD1222 COVID-19 vaccine. Study-level findings and limits: Baseline serology detected seropositivity in only six or seven AZD1222 recipients. Spike as a whole was targeted by vaccine-associated CD4 TCRs, dominant at 160-218 and 743-854. Donors skewed white British and female; clonal diversity was possibly underestimated.

On this clone: What it recognizes is unknown.

The study pooled second doses at about 4 or about 12 weeks. The V and J ends lost 6 bases and 0 bases respectively, with 11 bases between them. This CDR3 is 14 amino acids long. CDR1 is LGHDT, CDR2 YNNKEL, per germline (reference sequence). The protocol was immunoSEQ multiplex PCR, while the TCRdb copy is restricted to in-frame clones and leaves out a portion. This sample carries around 150,000 clones, 75% to 95% of them seen once, and the ten largest clones take about 3.3%. The TCR originated in an adult who received the AZD1222 COVID-19 vaccine. The chain has TRBV3-1 (or the pseudogene TRBV3-2) and TRBJ2-5; D is unresolved. The input for sequencing was peripheral blood, taken 28 days after the second AZD1222 dose. CDR3 residues: CASSADSYQETQYF. CDR3 DNA: TGTGCCAGCAGTGCAGACTCGTACCAAGAGACCCAGTACTTC.